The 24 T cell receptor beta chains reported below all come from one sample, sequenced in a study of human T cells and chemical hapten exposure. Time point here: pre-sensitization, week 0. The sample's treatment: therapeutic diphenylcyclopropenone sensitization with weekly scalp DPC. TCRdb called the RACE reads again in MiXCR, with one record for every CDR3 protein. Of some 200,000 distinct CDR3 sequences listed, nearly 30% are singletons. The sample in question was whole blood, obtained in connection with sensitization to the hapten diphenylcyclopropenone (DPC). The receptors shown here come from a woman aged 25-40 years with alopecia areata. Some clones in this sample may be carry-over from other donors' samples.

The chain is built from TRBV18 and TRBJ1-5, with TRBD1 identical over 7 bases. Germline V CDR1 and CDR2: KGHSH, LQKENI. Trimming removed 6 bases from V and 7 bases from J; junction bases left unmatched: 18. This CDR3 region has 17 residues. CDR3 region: CASSNRGPTLREQPQHF. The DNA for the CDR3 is TGTGCCAGCTCCAACAGGGGACCCACCCTCCGAGAACAGCCCCAGCATTTT.

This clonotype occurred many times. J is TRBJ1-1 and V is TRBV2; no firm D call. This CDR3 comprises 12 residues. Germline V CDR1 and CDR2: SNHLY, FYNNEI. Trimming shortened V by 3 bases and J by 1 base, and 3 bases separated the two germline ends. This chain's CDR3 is CASSDTNTEAFF. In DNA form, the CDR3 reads TGTGCCAGCAGTGATACGAACACTGAAGCTTTCTTT.

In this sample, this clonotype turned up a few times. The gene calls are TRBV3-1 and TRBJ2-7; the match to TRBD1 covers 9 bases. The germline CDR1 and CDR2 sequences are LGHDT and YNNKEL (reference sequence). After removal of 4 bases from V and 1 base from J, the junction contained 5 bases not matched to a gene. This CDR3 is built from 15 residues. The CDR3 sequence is CASSPEGTGSYEQYF. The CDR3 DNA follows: TGTGCCAGCAGCCCCGAAGGGACAGGGTCCTACGAGCAGTACTTC.

CDR3 DNA: TGTGCCAGCAGCTTACAGACGGGACTAGCGGGGGGCCGAACGAACACCGGGGAGCTGTTTTTT. Translation gives CASSLQTGLAGGRTNTGELFF. The chain carries TRBV7-9 and TRBJ2-2, with TRBD2 matching 15 bases. This CDR3 comprises 21 residues. With 2 bases clipped from V and 0 bases from J, the junction kept 10 bases outside the gene matches. The V gene's germline CDR1 is SEHNR and CDR2 FQNEAQ (reference sequence).

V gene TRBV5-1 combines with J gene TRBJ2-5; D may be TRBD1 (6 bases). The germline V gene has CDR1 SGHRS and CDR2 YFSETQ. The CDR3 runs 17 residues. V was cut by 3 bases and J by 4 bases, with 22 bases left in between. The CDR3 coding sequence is TGCGCCAGCAGCTCCCATCCGGACCTGACAGGTGGAGAGACCCAGTACTTC. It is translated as CASSSHPDLTGGETQYF.

CDR3 nucleotides: TGTGCCATCAAAACGGACACCGGGGAGCTGTTTTTT. Translating gives CAIKTDTGELFF. The rearrangement joins TRBV10-3 to TRBJ2-2, with no clear D. This CDR3 is built from 12 residues. Germline V CDR1 and CDR2: ENHRY, SYGVKD. Trimming pared 7 bases from V and 3 bases from J, leaving 6 bases between.

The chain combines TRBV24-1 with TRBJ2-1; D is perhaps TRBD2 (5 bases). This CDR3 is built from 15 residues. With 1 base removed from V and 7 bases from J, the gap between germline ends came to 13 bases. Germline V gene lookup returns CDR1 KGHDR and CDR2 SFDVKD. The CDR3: CATSDFTRGTNEQFF. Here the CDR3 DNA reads TGTGCCACCAGTGATTTTACCCGGGGAACAAATGAGCAGTTCTTC.

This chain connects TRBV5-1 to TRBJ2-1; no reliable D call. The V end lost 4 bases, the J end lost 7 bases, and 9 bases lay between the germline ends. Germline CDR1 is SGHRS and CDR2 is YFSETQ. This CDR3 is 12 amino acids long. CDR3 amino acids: CASSLIQNEQFF. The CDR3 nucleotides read TGCGCCAGCAGCCTTATTCAAAATGAGCAGTTCTTC.

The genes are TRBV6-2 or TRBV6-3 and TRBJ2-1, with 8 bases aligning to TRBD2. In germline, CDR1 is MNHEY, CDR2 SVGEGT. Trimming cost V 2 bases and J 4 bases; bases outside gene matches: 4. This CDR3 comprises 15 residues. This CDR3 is CASSYGGGLYNEQFF. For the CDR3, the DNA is TGTGCCAGCAGTTACGGCGGGGGGCTTTACAATGAGCAGTTCTTC.

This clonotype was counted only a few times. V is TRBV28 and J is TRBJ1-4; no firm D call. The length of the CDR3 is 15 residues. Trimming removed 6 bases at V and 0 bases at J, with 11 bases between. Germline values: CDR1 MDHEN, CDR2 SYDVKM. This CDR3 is CASSGGDTTNEKLFF. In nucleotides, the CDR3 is TGTGCCAGCAGCGGCGGCGATACAACTAATGAAAAACTGTTTTTT.

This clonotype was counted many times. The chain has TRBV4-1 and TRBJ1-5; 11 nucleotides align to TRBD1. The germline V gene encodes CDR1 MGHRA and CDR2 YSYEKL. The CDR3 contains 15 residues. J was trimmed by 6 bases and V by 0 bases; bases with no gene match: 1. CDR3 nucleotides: TGCGCCAGCAGCCAAGAGGACAGGGGGCGTCAGCCCCAGCATTTT. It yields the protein CASSQEDRGRQPQHF.

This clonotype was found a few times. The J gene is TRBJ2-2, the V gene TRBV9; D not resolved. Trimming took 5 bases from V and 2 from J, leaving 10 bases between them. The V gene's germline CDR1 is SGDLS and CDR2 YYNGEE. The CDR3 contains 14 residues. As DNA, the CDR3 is TGTGCCAGCAGATGGGATCCTAACACCGGGGAGCTGTTTTTT. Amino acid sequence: CASRWDPNTGELFF.

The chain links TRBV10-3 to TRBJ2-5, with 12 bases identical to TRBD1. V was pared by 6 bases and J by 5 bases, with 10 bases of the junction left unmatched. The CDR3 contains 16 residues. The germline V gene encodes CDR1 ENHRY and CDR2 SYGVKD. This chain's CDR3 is CAISATGTGGVETQYF. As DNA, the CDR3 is TGTGCCATCAGCGCGACCGGGACAGGGGGCGTTGAGACCCAGTACTTC.

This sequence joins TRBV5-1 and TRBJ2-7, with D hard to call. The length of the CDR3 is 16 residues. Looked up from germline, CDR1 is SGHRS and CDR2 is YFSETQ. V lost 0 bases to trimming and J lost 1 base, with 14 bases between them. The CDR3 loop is CASSLGGESRSYEQYF. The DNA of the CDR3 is TGCGCCAGCAGCTTGGGAGGTGAAAGTAGGTCCTACGAGCAGTACTTC.

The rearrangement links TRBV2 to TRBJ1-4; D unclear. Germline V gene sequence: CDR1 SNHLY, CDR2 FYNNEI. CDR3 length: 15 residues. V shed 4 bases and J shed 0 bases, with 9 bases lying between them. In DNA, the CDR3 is TGTGCCAGCAGTGGCGGCAGATCAACTAATGAAAAACTGTTTTTT. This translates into CASSGGRSTNEKLFF.

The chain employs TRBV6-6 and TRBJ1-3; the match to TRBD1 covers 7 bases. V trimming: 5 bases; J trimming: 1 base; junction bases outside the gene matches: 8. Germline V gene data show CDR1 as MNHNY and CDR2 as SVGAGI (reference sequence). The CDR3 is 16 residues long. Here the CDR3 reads CASSLRRGQSGNTIYF. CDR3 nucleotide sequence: TGTGCCAGCAGTCTGAGGAGGGGGCAGTCTGGAAACACCATATATTTT.

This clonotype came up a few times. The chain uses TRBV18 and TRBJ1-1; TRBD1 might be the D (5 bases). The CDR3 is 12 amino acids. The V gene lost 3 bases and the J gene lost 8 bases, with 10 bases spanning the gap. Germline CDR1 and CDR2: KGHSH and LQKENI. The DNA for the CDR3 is TGTGCCAGCTCACCCGACAGAGACGAAGCTTTCTTT. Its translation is CASSPDRDEAFF. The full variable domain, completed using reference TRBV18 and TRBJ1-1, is NAGVMQNPRHLVRRRGQEARLRCSPMKGHSHVYWYRQLPEEGLKFMVYLQKENIIDESGMPKERFSAEFPKEGPSILRIQQVVRGDSAAYFCASSPDRDEAFFGQGTRLTVV.

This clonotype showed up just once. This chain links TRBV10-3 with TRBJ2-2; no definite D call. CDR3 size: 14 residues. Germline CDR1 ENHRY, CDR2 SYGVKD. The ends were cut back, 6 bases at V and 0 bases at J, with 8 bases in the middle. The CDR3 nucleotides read TGTGCCATCAGCGCCCTAACGAACACCGGGGAGCTGTTTTTT. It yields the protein CAISALTNTGELFF.

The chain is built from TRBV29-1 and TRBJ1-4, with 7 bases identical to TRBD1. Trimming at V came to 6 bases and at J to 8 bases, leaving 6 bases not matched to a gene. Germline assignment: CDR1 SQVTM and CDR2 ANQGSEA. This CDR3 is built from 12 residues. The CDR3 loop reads CSVLTQGEKLFF. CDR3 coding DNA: TGCAGCGTACTCACACAGGGGGAAAAACTGTTTTTT.

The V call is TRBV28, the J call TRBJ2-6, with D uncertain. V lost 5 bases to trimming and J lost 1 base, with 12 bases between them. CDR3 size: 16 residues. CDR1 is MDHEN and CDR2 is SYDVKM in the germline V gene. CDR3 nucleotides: TGTGCCAGCAGTGAGACGGGCCCTTCTGGGGCCAACGTCCTGACTTTC. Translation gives CASSETGPSGANVLTF.

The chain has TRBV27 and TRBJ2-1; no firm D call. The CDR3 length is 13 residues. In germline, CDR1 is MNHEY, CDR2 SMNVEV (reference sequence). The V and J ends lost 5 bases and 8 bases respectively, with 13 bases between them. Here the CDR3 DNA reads TGTGCCAGCAGTCCCGACTTTAAGTATGAGCAGTTCTTC. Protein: CASSPDFKYEQFF.

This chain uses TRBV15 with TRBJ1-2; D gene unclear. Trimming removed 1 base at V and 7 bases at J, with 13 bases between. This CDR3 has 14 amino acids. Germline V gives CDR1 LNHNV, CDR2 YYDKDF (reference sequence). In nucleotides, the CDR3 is TGTGCCACCAGCAGAGTCGACGCTATTGGTGGCTACACCTTC. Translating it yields CATSRVDAIGGYTF.

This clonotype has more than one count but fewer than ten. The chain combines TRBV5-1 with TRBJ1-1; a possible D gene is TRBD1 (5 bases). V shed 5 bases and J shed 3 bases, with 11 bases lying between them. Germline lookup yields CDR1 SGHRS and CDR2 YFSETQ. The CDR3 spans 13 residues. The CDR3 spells CASRKSQDTEAFF. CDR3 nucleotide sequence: TGCGCCAGCAGGAAGTCACAGGACACTGAAGCTTTCTTT.

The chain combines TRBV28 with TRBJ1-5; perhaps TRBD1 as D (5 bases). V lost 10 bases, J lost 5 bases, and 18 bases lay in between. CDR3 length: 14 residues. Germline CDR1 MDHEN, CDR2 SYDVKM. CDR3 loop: CATVGPEGHQPQHF. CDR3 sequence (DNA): TGTGCCACCGTGGGGCCTGAGGGACATCAGCCCCAGCATTTT.